These 13 T cell receptor beta chains were sequenced from one sample in a study of T cell responses to AZD1222 COVID-19 vaccine. The data were produced by immunoSEQ multiplex PCR, yet TCRdb's version contains in-frame clones alone and is incomplete. The sample carries 100,000 to 120,000 clones, more than 75% recorded once. The specimen comprised peripheral blood, sampled on day 0 of AZD1222 vaccination. Every receptor here comes from an adult in good health.

J is TRBJ2-3 and V is TRBV2; the D is unclear. V dropped 8 bases and J dropped 6 bases, with 18 bases sitting between them. Germline-derived CDR1 and CDR2 are SNHLY and FYNNEI. The CDR3 runs 14 residues. The CDR3 is CASALGSNTDTQYF. CDR3 DNA: TGTGCCAGCGCCCTGGGAAGCAATACTGATACGCAGTATTTT.

The genes are TRBV10-3 and TRBJ2-3; possibly TRBD2 for D (6 bases). Germline loops: CDR1 ENHRY, CDR2 SYGVKD. The ends were cut back, 5 bases at V and 9 bases at J, with 15 bases in the middle. The CDR3 is made up of 13 amino acids. This chain's CDR3 is CAISPGLGRTQYF. CDR3 in DNA: TGTGCCATCAGTCCCGGCTTGGGGAGGACGCAGTATTTT.

V usage is TRBV19 and J usage is TRBJ1-2, with TRBD1 matching over 8 bases. This CDR3 region has 15 residues. V trimming: 5 bases; J trimming: 2 bases; junction bases outside the gene matches: 7. Germline V gene data show CDR1 as LNHDA and CDR2 as SQIVND (reference sequence). CDR3 sequence: CASSPRDRRNYGYTF. CDR3 nucleotides: TGTGCCAGTAGTCCTCGGGACAGGAGAAACTATGGCTACACCTTC.

Here the CDR3 DNA reads TGCGCCAGCAGCCCGACAGGGGGGTCAGATACGCAGTATTTT. It yields the protein CASSPTGGSDTQYF. The rearrangement joins TRBV5-1 to TRBJ2-3, with 9 nucleotides matching TRBD1. The J segment lost 4 bases and the V segment lost 4 bases, leaving 4 bases of the junction unmatched. Germline V gene sequence: CDR1 SGHRS, CDR2 YFSETQ. CDR3 length equals 14 residues. Based on the CDR3 plus reference TRBV5-1 and TRBJ2-3, the full variable domain is KAGVTQTPRYLIKTRGQQVTLSCSPISGHRSVSWYQQTPGQGLQFLFEYFSETQRNKGNFPGRFSGRQFSNSRSEMNVSTLELGDSALYLCASSPTGGSDTQYFGPGTRLTVL.

The chain carries TRBV19 and TRBJ2-7; the D gene is possibly TRBD1 (6 bases). The germline V and J ends were trimmed by 4 bases and 7 bases, with 14 bases remaining between them. The CDR3 contains 13 residues. Germline CDR1 LNHDA, CDR2 SQIVND (reference sequence). The CDR3 is CASSSGGRWEQYF. In nucleotides, the CDR3 is TGTGCCAGTAGTAGTGGGGGCAGATGGGAGCAGTACTTC.

This clone was observed a single time. The chain combines TRBV6-5 with TRBJ1-5; tentatively, D is TRBD1 (6 bases). Between the trimmed V and J ends, which lost 8 bases and 11 bases, there was a span of 22 bases. Germline V gene sequence: CDR1 MNHEY, CDR2 SVGAGI. This CDR3 has 14 residues. The CDR3 coding sequence is TGTGCCAGCTCATACGGGGTGACAGGTGATACCCAGCATTTT. This sequence encodes CASSYGVTGDTQHF.

This clone was seen only once. The V call is TRBV3-1 (or the pseudogene TRBV3-2), the J call TRBJ1-2; maybe TRBD1 (6 bases). Trimming stripped 4 bases from V and 4 bases from J, with 19 bases between. This CDR3 region has 16 residues. CDR1 is LGHDT, CDR2 YNNKEL, per germline (reference sequence). CDR3 sequence: CASSLGMGATFYGYTF. CDR3 bases: TGTGCCAGCAGCCTAGGGATGGGGGCCACGTTCTATGGCTACACCTTC.

A few counts support this clone. The chain has TRBV15 and TRBJ2-1; the match to TRBD2 covers 7 bases. Germline V gene sequence: CDR1 LNHNV, CDR2 YYDKDF (reference sequence). The CDR3 spans 20 residues. V dropped 4 bases and J dropped 4; count of bases not matched to a gene: 22. CDR3 sequence reads: CATSTILSIIGGEGYNEQFF. In nucleotides, the CDR3 is TGTGCCACCAGCACCATCCTTTCCATCATAGGCGGGGAGGGATACAATGAGCAGTTCTTC.

The chain has TRBV27 and TRBJ2-2, with D unclear. The CDR3 is made up of 14 amino acids. Trimming left V 6 bases short and J 3 bases short, with 11 bases between. Germline lookup yields CDR1 MNHEY and CDR2 SMNVEV (reference sequence). CDR3 in DNA: TGTGCCAGCAGGCAACTGGCAGACACCGGGGAGCTGTTTTTT. It yields the protein CASRQLADTGELFF.

This clone showed up just a few times. The gene calls are TRBV5-4 and TRBJ2-7; tentative D call: TRBD1 (7 bases). Germline CDR1 SGHNT, CDR2 YYREEE (reference sequence). This CDR3 comprises 15 residues. V was cut by 6 bases and J by 4 bases, with 20 bases left in between. CDR3 bases: TGTGCCAGCACCCCGGAGGGCAGGGGGATATACGAGCAGTACTTC. It yields the protein CASTPEGRGIYEQYF.

This clone was seen a single time. This chain uses TRBV30 with TRBJ1-5; perhaps TRBD1 as D (5 bases). From germline, CDR1 is GTSNPN and CDR2 SVGIG (reference sequence). The CDR3 has 17 amino acids. Trimming took off 2 bases at V and 2 bases at J, with 19 bases between the two ends. The CDR3 DNA sequence: TGTGCCTGGAGTCCCCTGGACAAGGCACAGCGCAATCAGCCCCAGCATTTT. This gives the protein CAWSPLDKAQRNQPQHF.

J is TRBJ1-2 and V is TRBV29-1, with 8 bases that match TRBD1. Germline CDR1 and CDR2: SQVTM and ANQGSEA. J gave up 4 bases and V 3 bases, and 7 bases lay outside the gene matches. CDR3 size: 14 residues. CDR3 loop: CSVDFAGGGYGYTF. CDR3 in DNA: TGCAGCGTTGATTTCGCAGGGGGCGGCTATGGCTACACCTTC. The complete variable domain, with remaining parts taken from reference TRBV29-1 and TRBJ1-2, reads SAVISQKPSRDICQRGTSLTIQCQVDSQVTMMFWYRQQPGQSLTLIATANQGSEATYESGFVIDKFPISRPNLTFSTLTVSNMSPEDSSIYLCSVDFAGGGYGYTFGSGTRLTVV.

The CDR3, as DNA: TGTGCCAGCAGCGCGACAGGGATATACAATGAGCAGTTCTTC. This gives the protein CASSATGIYNEQFF. The V call is TRBV7-3, the J call TRBJ2-1; TRBD1 matches 7 bases. The ends lost 5 bases at V and 4 bases at J; junction bases unmatched: 5. Germline values: CDR1 SGHTA, CDR2 FQGTGA. The CDR3 consists of 14 residues.